This TCR beta chain was obtained from a study of shared clonotypes between healthy human individuals. Study information: The donors, a couple of women and a few men, were aged 18 to 49. Each donor's CD8 memory used one plate, CD8 naive two, each CD4 subset three.

Study-level results: Estimated richness values were generally larger in naive subsets than in memory subsets.

For this clone: The target antigen is unknown.

Genomic DNA of each subset was evenly split across several immunoSEQ plates. This table comes from immunoSEQ multiplex PCR, and its TCRdb copy is limited to in-frame clones, with some not included. The table has roughly 2.5 million clones, roughly 92% seen once. Germline CDR1 MNHEY, CDR2 SMNVEV (reference sequence). The CDR3 has 15 amino acids. Between the trimmed V and J ends, which lost 6 bases and 0 bases, there was a span of 14 bases. The sequenced sample was naive CD4+ T cells sorted from blood. The sample's subset: CD45RA+ positively selected. This chain connects TRBV27 to TRBJ1-2, with D possibly being TRBD1 (5 bases). This receptor was identified in a man younger than 30 in good health. The CDR3 reads CASRDAGQANYGYTF. The CDR3 coding sequence is TGTGCCAGCAGGGACGCAGGGCAAGCTAACTATGGCTACACCTTC.